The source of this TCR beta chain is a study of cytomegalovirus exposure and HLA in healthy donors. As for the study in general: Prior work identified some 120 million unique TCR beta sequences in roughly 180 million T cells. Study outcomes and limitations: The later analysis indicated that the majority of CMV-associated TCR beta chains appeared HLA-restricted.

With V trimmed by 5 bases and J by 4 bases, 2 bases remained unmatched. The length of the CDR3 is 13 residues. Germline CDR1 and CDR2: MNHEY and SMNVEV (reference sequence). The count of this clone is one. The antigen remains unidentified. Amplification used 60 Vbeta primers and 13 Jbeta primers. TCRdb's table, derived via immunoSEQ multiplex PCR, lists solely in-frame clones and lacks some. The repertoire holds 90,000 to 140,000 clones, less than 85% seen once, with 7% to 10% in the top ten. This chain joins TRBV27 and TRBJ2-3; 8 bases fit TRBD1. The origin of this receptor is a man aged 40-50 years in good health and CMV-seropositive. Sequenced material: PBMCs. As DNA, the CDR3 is TGTGCCAGCAGTCAGGGGGCCTCAGATACGCAGTATTTT. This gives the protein CASSQGASDTQYF.